This T cell receptor beta chain came from a study of cytomegalovirus exposure and HLA in healthy donors. Points from the study as a whole: Common viral pathogens seemed, in a later analysis, to connect with several of the most significant clusters. Later on, analysis showed that most CMV-associated TCR beta chains appeared to be HLA-restricted.

As to this clone: What it recognizes is unknown.

The PCR used 60 Vbeta and 13 Jbeta primers. The protocol was immunoSEQ multiplex PCR, while the TCRdb copy is restricted to in-frame clones and leaves out a portion. This table has 170,000 or so clones, around 84% appearing once. CDR3 size: 15 residues. Germline-derived CDR1 and CDR2 are SQVTM and ANQGSEA. V lost 1 base and J 4 bases, leaving 11 bases between the germline ends. The sequenced sample consisted of PBMCs. The chain couples TRBV29-1 to TRBJ2-6, with D tentatively TRBD1 (6 bases). This receptor was obtained from a man between 18 and 29 years old in good health and CMV-seronegative. For the CDR3, the DNA is TGCAGCGTTGAAGGGGGGCAGAACGGGGCCAACGTCCTGACTTTC. Its protein is CSVEGGQNGANVLTF.